A selection of T cell receptor beta chains follows, all from one sample in a study of blood T cell repertoires in COVID-19. Profiling relied on immunoSEQ multiplex PCR, and the TCRdb table lists in-frame clones only, not all of them. The data contain some 500,000 clones, roughly 90% of them singletons. Sequencing was performed on PBMCs or T cells enriched from blood (not recorded which). The receptor source for this set is a woman in her thirties or forties who had recovered from COVID-19. Both conserved end residues are part of each CDR3. The D gene is left open where the match is weak. Part of the rows lack a size; the others show once, few, many or a class for expanded clones.

>TRBJ1-2|13|-|TRBV5-1|TRBD1
TGCGCCAGCACGGCCGACAGGGGAATTGGCTACACCTTC
CASTADRGIGYTF
>TRBJ2-7|15|-|TRBV6-5|TRBD1
TGTGCCAGCAGAGACAGGGGAGCGAGAGTCTACGAGCAGTACTTC
CASRDRGARVYEQYF
>TRBJ2-2|16|-|TRBV10-3|TRBD2
TGTGCCACCCACCCACTAGCGGGAGATACCACCGGGGAGCTGTTTTTT
CATHPLAGDTTGELFF
>TRBJ1-2|16|few|TRBV5-1|TRBD1
TGCGCCAGCAGCCAGGCATCAGGGGGGACTAACTATGGCTACACCTTC
CASSQASGGTNYGYTF
>TRBJ1-4|14|-|TRBV7-9|TRBD1
TGTGCCAGCAGCCCCGACAGGGTGATCGAAAAACTGTTTTTT
CASSPDRVIEKLFF
>TRBJ2-7|14|-|TRBV6-5|-
TGTGCCAGCGCCCCGCGGAGGGCCCTCTACGAGCAGTACTTC
CASAPRRALYEQYF
>TRBJ2-1|13|-|TRBV12-3/TRBV12-4|-
TGTGCCAGCAGCCCGGACGGGGACAATGAGCAGTTCTTC
CASSPDGDNEQFF
>TRBJ2-1|14|-|TRBV9|-
TGTGCCAGCAGCCCAGGAAACAGCTACAATGAGCAGTTCTTC
CASSPGNSYNEQFF
>TRBJ1-6|14|-|TRBV3-1/TRBV3-2|-
TGTGCCAGCAGCCAAGTGGGGGAGGAGTCACCCCTCCACTTT
CASSQVGEESPLHF
>TRBJ1-3|18|-|TRBV19|-
TGTGCCAGTAGTTTTGATCCCTTTGGAGGGGCGACTGGAAACACCATATATTTT
CASSFDPFGGATGNTIYF
>TRBJ2-7|12|few|TRBV12-3/TRBV12-4|TRBD1
TGTGCCAGCAGTTCCACAGGGGGCGAGCAGTACTTC
CASSSTGGEQYF
>TRBJ2-1|15|once|TRBV5-1|TRBD2
TGCGCCAGCAGCTCTAGCGGGAGCGGATTAAATGAGCAGTTCTTC
CASSSSGSGLNEQFF
>TRBJ2-5|15|-|TRBV27|-
TGTGCCAGCAGTTTAGGGGGGACTCCTCAAGAGACCCAGTACTTC
CASSLGGTPQETQYF
>TRBJ2-3|17|-|TRBV4-3|TRBD2
TGCGCCAGCAGCCAACCGACAATAGCGGGGGACACAGATACGCAGTATTTT
CASSQPTIAGDTDTQYF
>TRBJ2-1|16|-|TRBV7-9|TRBD2
TGTGCCAGCAGCGGCCTGACTAGCGGGAGGTGGGATGAGCAGTTCTTC
CASSGLTSGRWDEQFF
>TRBJ2-7|16|-|TRBV5-1|TRBD2
TGCGCCAGCAGCTTGCCATCGGCTAGCGGGGCGGAGGAGCAGTACTTC
CASSLPSASGAEEQYF
>TRBJ1-1|14|-|TRBV29-1|TRBD1
TGCAGCGTTTGGACAGGGGTCAATTCTAATGGAGCTTTCTTT
CSVWTGVNSNGAFF
>TRBJ1-2|16|-|TRBV6-5|-
TGTGCCAGCAGTTACTCTGGCCAGAATTGGAGGGATGGCTACACCTTC
CASSYSGQNWRDGYTF
>TRBJ2-1|13|-|TRBV27|TRBD2
TGTGCCACCGGCGGGACTAGTTACAATGAGCAGTTCTTC
CATGGTSYNEQFF
>TRBJ2-7|15|few|TRBV3-1/TRBV3-2|TRBD2
TGTGCCAGCAGCCAAACTAGCGGGAGTAAGTACGAGCAGTACTTC
CASSQTSGSKYEQYF
>TRBJ2-7|15|-|TRBV25-1|-
TGTGCCAGCAGAGCCGCGGGCCCCGTTACCTACGAGCAGTACTTC
CASRAAGPVTYEQYF
>TRBJ1-3|16|few|TRBV6-5|TRBD1
TGTGCCAGCAGTTCCCTTACAGGGGGCGCTGGAAACACCATATATTTT
CASSSLTGGAGNTIYF
>TRBJ1-2|15|-|TRBV11-3|-
TGTGCCAGCAGCCCATGGACAGTCACTAACTATGGCTACACCTTC
CASSPWTVTNYGYTF
>TRBJ2-5|15|-|TRBV28|TRBD1
TGTGCCAGCAGAACCCAGGACAGGGGGCGGGAGACCCAGTACTTC
CASRTQDRGRETQYF
>TRBJ2-7|14|-|TRBV12-5|TRBD1
TGTGCTAGTGGTACCCCCGGGACAGCCTACGAGCAGTACTTC
CASGTPGTAYEQYF
>TRBJ1-1|15|-|TRBV15|TRBD1
TGTGCCACCAGCAGAGGACAGGGGGCCGGCACTGAAGCTTTCTTT
CATSRGQGAGTEAFF
>TRBJ1-1|15|-|TRBV6-5|TRBD1
TGTGCCAGCAGTTTAACACGTAGGGGGCTTGTTGAAGCTTTCTTT
CASSLTRRGLVEAFF
>TRBJ2-3|15|once|TRBV6-2/TRBV6-3|TRBD2
TGTGCCAGCAGCGCTAGCGGGGCTTACACAGATACGCAGTATTTT
CASSASGAYTDTQYF
>TRBJ1-5|13|many|TRBV18|-
TGTGCCAGCTCACCACTTGGGCGTCAGCCCCAGCATTTT
CASSPLGRQPQHF
>TRBJ1-1|17|-|TRBV7-2|TRBD1
TGTGCCAGCAGCTTACTTGCAGGGGGTAGCGTGAACACTGAAGCTTTCTTT
CASSLLAGGSVNTEAFF
>TRBJ1-6|15|-|TRBV5-1|-
TGCGCCAGCAGCTTGACGGGACATAAGAATCCACCCCTCCACTTT
CASSLTGHKNPPLHF
>TRBJ2-7|15|-|TRBV5-4|-
TGTGCCAGCAGCTTGGGCGGGACTGCCTCCTACGAGCAGTACTTC
CASSLGGTASYEQYF
>TRBJ2-2|16|once|TRBV7-2|TRBD2
TGTGCCAGCAGCCCACAGGGACTAGCGGGAACCGGGGAGCTGTTTTTT
CASSPQGLAGTGELFF
>TRBJ2-7|15|-|TRBV28|TRBD1
TGTGCCAGCAGCGAATACAGGGGGCATTTGGGCGAGCAGTACTTC
CASSEYRGHLGEQYF
>TRBJ1-1|14|-|TRBV6-2/TRBV6-3|TRBD1
TGTGCCAGCAGTTCCTGGACAGGGTACACTGAAGCTTTCTTT
CASSSWTGYTEAFF
>TRBJ2-7|16|-|TRBV11-3|-
TGTGCCAGCAGCTTAGTCCCACTGGGGGCGATCTACGAGCAGTACTTC
CASSLVPLGAIYEQYF
>TRBJ2-7|13|-|TRBV10-3|-
TGTGCCATCAGATCCGGGACACCCTACGAGCAGTACTTC
CAIRSGTPYEQYF
>TRBJ1-6|16|few|TRBV19|TRBD1
TGTGCCAGTACCCGACAGGGGCTCTCCTATAATTCACCCCTCCACTTT
CASTRQGLSYNSPLHF